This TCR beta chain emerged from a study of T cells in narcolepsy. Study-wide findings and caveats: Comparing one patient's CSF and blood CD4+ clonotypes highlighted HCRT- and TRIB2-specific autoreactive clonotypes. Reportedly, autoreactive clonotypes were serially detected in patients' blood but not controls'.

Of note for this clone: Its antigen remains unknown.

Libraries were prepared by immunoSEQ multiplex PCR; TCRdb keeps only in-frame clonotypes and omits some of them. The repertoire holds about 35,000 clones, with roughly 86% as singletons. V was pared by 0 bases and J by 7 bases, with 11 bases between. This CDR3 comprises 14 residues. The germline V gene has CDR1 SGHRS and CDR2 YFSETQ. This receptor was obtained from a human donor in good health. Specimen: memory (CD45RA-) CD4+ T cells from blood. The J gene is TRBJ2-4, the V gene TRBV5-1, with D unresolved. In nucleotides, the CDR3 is TGCGCCAGCAGCTTGGACTATGAAGGGAACATTCAGTACTTC. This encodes CASSLDYEGNIQYF.